This T cell receptor beta chain was identified in a study of human T cells and chemical hapten exposure (dated by TCRdb to the early 2020s). Background on the whole study: For sensitization, 2% DPC in acetone was applied to a roughly 2 cm by roughly 2 cm area of upper inner arm skin. Blood samples were taken from patients before sensitization (week 0) and at 2, 6 and about 24 weeks after DPC sensitization. Nearly 30 alopecia patients gave blood for TCR sequencing at one to four time points (pre-sensitization, 2, 6 and 24 weeks). The study tracked peripheral blood TCR repertoire changes in vivo during primary and secondary sensitization to the hapten diphenylcyclopropenone (DPC) in alopecia patients. The mostly female patient cohort included alopecia areata with under or over 50% scalp involvement, alopecia totalis and alopecia universalis. The libraries were sequenced as a pool, and the TCR yield per sample differed mostly because of small variations in library volumes within the pool. Weekly therapeutic DPC doses were additionally applied to the scalp of patients throughout the roughly 25-week study period. Patch testing was performed on the upper back with Finn chambers containing 0.01% DPC, and the patch tests were scored after 6 days according to International Contact Dermatitis Research Group standards.

The junction carries 9 bases between V and J, which are trimmed by 3 bases and 4 bases respectively. The CDR3, cysteine through phenylalanine, is 13 amino acids long. The retained sequence is limited to the CDR3, 39 bases, with the frame set at the first base. The time point label here, explained by the study, means: patch test 3, about 24 weeks after DPC sensitization. Sample treatment or condition, as interpreted from the label and publication: therapeutic diphenylcyclopropenone sensitization with weekly scalp DPC. At each patch-test visit, blood was drawn before the patch test was applied. Eligible patients were aged 18 to 70, diagnosed with alopecia, deemed suitable for DPC therapy, and excluded if pregnant. Total RNA was extracted from unfractionated whole blood collected in Tempus Blood RNA tubes. Here is what the overall study found, with its caveats: A positive correlation was found between the number of PT1 expanded TCRs and patch test score, with significance reached at thresholds 8, 16 and 32 but not 4. All patients had alopecia, a presumed autoimmune disease, so their immune response might differ from that of healthy individuals. Expanded TCRs formed significantly more large CDR3 similarity clusters than pre-sensitization or healthy control sets, consistent with antigen-driven responses. No change with DPC sensitization was found in the number of TCRs above 1 in 1000 frequency, and no evidence of global repertoire structure alterations was found. Repeated subsampling changed both the strength of the expansion versus patch-test correlation and the threshold at which that correlation became significant.

The method was RACE. Instrument on record: NextSeq 500. Library preparation attached unique molecular identifiers to individual cDNA molecules for quantitative, reproducible TCR counting. For every blood RNA sample, sequencing covered both the TCR alpha and TCR beta chains. The paper's processing steps were these. Samples had a median of roughly 87,000 TCRs, with a range from about 23,224 to 690,600. The Decombinator software suite was used to annotate the V, J and CDR3 of the TCR reads. To make PS versus PT1 abundance plots, every sample was subsampled to the same number of TCRs (28,000). TCRs were defined as expanded if absent before sensitization and observed at least eight times at the 2-week time point. The public reads were run again by TCRdb, first through fastp at Q25 and then through MiXCR, and only productive beta chains were kept. Rows with one shared CDR3 protein collapse into an entry with the most common genes and DNA. The V and J calls were determined by TCRdb, not by the authors. The sample table records about 190,000 distinct CDR3 sequences; about 25% of these occur just once. The ten largest clones take up roughly 2.3% of the sample.

This clonotype was counted between two and nine times. This receptor's antigen is unknown. No clone much larger than this one lies a single base away; base qualities are absent. Sample: whole blood, taken in connection with sensitization to the hapten diphenylcyclopropenone (DPC). This receptor was obtained from a woman aged 40 to 55 with alopecia areata. Some clones in this sample may be carry-over from other donors' samples. The chain uses TRBV12-3 or TRBV12-4 and TRBJ1-1, with TRBD1 perhaps the D gene, on 6 matching bases. The CDR3 reads CASSFGRGTEAFF. The DNA sequence follows: TGTGCCAGCAGTTTCGGCAGGGGCACTGAAGCTTTCTTT.